Listed here are 8 T cell receptor beta chains from one sample, sequenced in a study of control samples from healthy donors and cancer patients. Clones were read by immunoSEQ multiplex PCR, and TCRdb kept only the in-frame ones, dropping some. The sample carries 68,000 or so clones, approximately 83% recorded once. Source material: blood. Receptor source: a man in his sixties in good health.

V and J are TRBV19 and TRBJ2-3, with D perhaps being TRBD1 or TRBD2 (5 bases each). The CDR3 consists of 15 residues. The V gene's germline CDR1 is LNHDA and CDR2 SQIVND (reference sequence). Trimming took off 9 bases at V and 3 bases at J, with 19 bases between the two ends. For the CDR3, the DNA is TGTGCCAGCCGTATTGGGACGCCTGGTACAGATACGCAGTATTTT. Translated: CASRIGTPGTDTQYF.

The chain recombines TRBV15 with TRBJ2-7, with D maybe TRBD2 (5 bases). In germline, CDR1 is LNHNV, CDR2 YYDKDF (reference sequence). The CDR3 runs to 13 residues. Trimming pared 1 base from V and 5 bases from J, leaving 9 bases between. The CDR3 DNA follows: TGTGCCACCAGCAGAGGGGCGGGTAACGAGCAGTACTTC. Protein product: CATSRGAGNEQYF.

V gene TRBV7-9 combines with J gene TRBJ2-2; TRBD1 matches 8 bases. The V gene's germline CDR1 is SEHNR and CDR2 FQNEAQ (reference sequence). This CDR3 has 13 residues. Germline trimming cut 5 bases from V and 7 bases from J; bases unmatched to any gene: 3. The DNA of the CDR3 is TGTGCCAGCAGCGGACAGGGCGGCGGGGAGCTGTTTTTT. Its translation is CASSGQGGGELFF.

The rearrangement links TRBV6-4 to TRBJ1-1; D possibly corresponds to TRBD1 (6 bases). CDR1 MRHNA and CDR2 SNTAGT come from the germline V gene. Trimming left V 6 bases short and J 3 bases short, with 23 bases between. The CDR3 length is 17 residues. The CDR3 DNA follows: TGTGCCAGCAGGCGGACAGCCCAGTCCCTTAGGGACACTGAAGCTTTCTTT. Translation: CASRRTAQSLRDTEAFF.

This rearrangement joins TRBV10-1 to TRBJ2-7; TRBD2 agrees at 9 bases. Germline assignment: CDR1 WNHNN and CDR2 SYGVQD (reference sequence). With V trimmed by 6 bases and J by 0 bases, 21 bases remained unmatched. The CDR3 consists of 20 residues. The CDR3 is CASSEEIAGAAPPDSYEQYF. In DNA, the CDR3 is TGCGCCAGCAGCGAGGAGATAGCGGGAGCCGCACCTCCCGACTCCTACGAGCAGTACTTC.

The rearrangement links TRBV2 to TRBJ1-5; 8 positions match TRBD1. The CDR3 has 14 amino acids. V trimming: 8 bases; J trimming: 11 bases; junction bases outside the gene matches: 14. Germline CDR1 and CDR2: SNHLY and FYNNEI. The CDR3 here is CASHPDRGGSAQHF. The CDR3 DNA follows: TGTGCCAGCCACCCCGACAGGGGAGGGTCGGCCCAGCATTTT. The entire variable domain, with the rest obtained from reference TRBV2 and TRBJ1-5, is as follows: EPEVTQTPSHQVTQMGQEVILRCVPISNHLYFYWYRQILGQKVEFLVSFYNNEISEKSEIFDDQFSVERPDGSNFTLKIRSTKLEDSAMYFCASHPDRGGSAQHFGDGTRLSIL.

The rearrangement links TRBV6-1 to TRBJ2-7; D may be TRBD2 (5 bases). The V end lost 0 bases, the J end lost 5 bases, and 14 bases lay between the germline ends. The CDR3 length is 15 residues. Germline V gene data show CDR1 as MNHNS and CDR2 as SASEGT. The CDR3 DNA reads TGTGCCAGCAGTGAAGCGGGCAGGAGGAGTCACGAGCAGTACTTC. The encoded protein is CASSEAGRRSHEQYF.

V is TRBV4-3 and J is TRBJ1-4; TRBD1 matches at 10 bases. The CDR3 has 19 residues. In germline, CDR1 is LGHNA, CDR2 YSLEER. Unmatched junction bases numbered 12, after V lost 0 bases and J lost 5 bases. The CDR3 sequence: CASSQETGGTGAPNEKLFF. The CDR3 region has the DNA TGCGCCAGCAGCCAAGAAACGGGGGGGACAGGGGCCCCAAATGAAAAACTGTTTTTT.